Below, one T cell receptor beta chain is given with its context. V dropped 2 bases and J dropped 0 bases, with 11 bases sitting between them. In germline, CDR1 is MNHEY, CDR2 SVGAGI. The CDR3 length is 15 residues. The data originate from a study of T cells after somatic rescue of genetic block. Repertoires were generated with immunoSEQ multiplex PCR, while TCRdb's copy carries only in-frame clones and drops some. The data hold some 90,000 clones, with 90% observed a single time. The sequencing input was peripheral blood mononuclear cells (PBMCs). The origin of this receptor is a woman under 30. V usage is TRBV6-5 and J usage is TRBJ2-7; D possibly matches TRBD1 or TRBD2 (5 bases each). The CDR3 sequence: CASSYRDVISYEQYF. In DNA form, the CDR3 reads TGTGCCAGCAGTTACCGGGACGTAATCTCCTACGAGCAGTACTTC.